This TCR beta chain was captured by sequencing in a study of T-cell reconstitution after alpha-beta-depleted transplantation in children listed by TCRdb under 2016. Some background on the complete study: T-cell immune reconstitution after TCRalphabeta/CD19-depleted allogeneic hematopoietic cell transplantation in children was quantitatively tracked in the study by means of TCR repertoire profiling. Overall results and qualifications from the work: In some patients, high TCRbeta diversity at day 60 was attributed to recipient T cells and intrathymic progenitors that had survived conditioning. Over the following months the frequencies of hyperexpanded clones went down, and after one year T-cell counts and TCRbeta diversity were mostly credited to newly produced T cells. Apparently early alphabetaT-cell count recovery about two months after transplant reportedly relied on only several hundred rapidly expanded clones derived from non-depleted graft cells.

This clonotype was observed a few times. Its antigen is currently not known. Base qualities are missing; no much larger clone stands one base away. Relative to germline, V is 1 base shorter and J is 3 bases shorter, with 15 bases between their ends. There are 16 amino acids in the CDR3, from cysteine to phenylalanine inclusive. Kept here is only the CDR3 DNA, which spans 48 bases and is read in frame from base 1. The germline V gene (reference sequence) supplies CDR1 LGHDT and CDR2 YNNKEL. According to the study, the label for this sample's treatment or condition signals: allogeneic hematopoietic cell transplantation with graft depleted of TCRalphabeta T cells and CD19 B cells. Transplant recipients were children who received TCRalphabeta/CD19-depleted allogeneic hematopoietic cell grafts. The library was prepared using PCR. Data came from an Illumina HiSeq 2500. TCR libraries were prepared with molecular barcoding, using unique molecular identifiers to normalize TCRbeta repertoire quantification. In TCRdb, the public reads were trimmed at Q25 with fastp and aligned with MiXCR, with productive beta chains retained. Identical CDR3 protein sequences are pooled into one entry, listed with their most common genes and DNA. The sample records roughly 490,000 distinct CDR3 sequences, over 10% of which are singletons. Together, the top ten hold approximately 15% of the sample.

The V and J genes are TRBV3-1 and TRBJ2-5; the D gene assignment is ambiguous. Here the sequenced sample was PBMCs, mostly from graft donor cells, taken 180 days after TCRalphabeta/CD19-depleted stem cell transplant. The clonotype was recovered from a female patient between 2 and 15 years old who had a stem cell transplant for aplastic anemia, so the T cells may come from the graft donor. The nucleotide sequence reads as follows: TGTGCCAGCAGCCAAGCGGGCCTGATTTCGGAAGAGACCCAGTACTTC. Translated, it gives CASSQAGLISEETQYF.